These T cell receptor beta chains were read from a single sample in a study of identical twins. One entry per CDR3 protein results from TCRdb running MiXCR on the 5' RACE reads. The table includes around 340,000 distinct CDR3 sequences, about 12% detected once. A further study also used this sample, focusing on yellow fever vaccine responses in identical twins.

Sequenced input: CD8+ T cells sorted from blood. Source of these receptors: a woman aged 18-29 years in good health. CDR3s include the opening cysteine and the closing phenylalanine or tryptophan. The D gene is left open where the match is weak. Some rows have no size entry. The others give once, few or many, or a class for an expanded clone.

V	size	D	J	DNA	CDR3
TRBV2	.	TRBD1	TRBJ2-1	TGTGCCAGCAGTGTCGGCACACCTTGGGACAGAATACAAGATGAGCAGTTCTTC	CASSVGTPWDRIQDEQFF
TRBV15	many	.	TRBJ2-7	TGTGCCACCAGCACAAGTGGGTACGAGCAGTACTTC	CATSTSGYEQYF
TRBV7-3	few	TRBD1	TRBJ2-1	TGTGCCAGCAGCTTAGGTATAGGGACAGCCTACAATGAGCAGTTCTTC	CASSLGIGTAYNEQFF
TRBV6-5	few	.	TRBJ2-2	TGTGCCAGCAGTTACAGCCCCCGAGGTGAAGGGCTAAACACCGGGGAGCTGTTTTTT	CASSYSPRGEGLNTGELFF
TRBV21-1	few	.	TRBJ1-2	TGTGCCAGCAGCCACTTGAGCAGGGAGGATCACTATGGCTACACCTTC	CASSHLSREDHYGYTF
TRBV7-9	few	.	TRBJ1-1	TGTGCCAGCAGCTTACCTGGGGACTTGGCGGAGAACACTGAAGCTTTCTTT	CASSLPGDLAENTEAFF
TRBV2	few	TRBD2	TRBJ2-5	TGTGCCAGCAGTTGGACTAGCGAGATCTTAAAGATGAGGACCCAGTACTTC	CASSWTSEILKMRTQYF
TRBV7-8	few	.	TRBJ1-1	TGTGCCAGCAGCTTAGTAGGGGCTCCAATCTTGGGGGACACTGAAGCTTTCTTT	CASSLVGAPILGDTEAFF
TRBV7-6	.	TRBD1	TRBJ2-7	TGTGCCAGCAGCTTGGGGCCTCCAACAGGGGATGGCGAGCAGTACTTC	CASSLGPPTGDGEQYF
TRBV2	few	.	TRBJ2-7	TGTGCCAGCAGTGTCCGCGACTCGACAGGCGGCAAACTTCCCTACGAGCAGTACTTC	CASSVRDSTGGKLPYEQYF
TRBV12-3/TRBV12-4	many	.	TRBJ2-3	TGTGCCAGCGAGGGGGGCGGAGATACGCAGTATTTT	CASEGGGDTQYF
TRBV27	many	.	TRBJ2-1	TGTGCCAGCAGTTCGCAGGGTTACAATGAGCAGTTCTTC	CASSSQGYNEQFF
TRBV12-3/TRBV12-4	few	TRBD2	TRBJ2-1	TGTGCCAGCACCTCCGGGACTAGGGTTAACAATGAGCAGTTCTTC	CASTSGTRVNNEQFF
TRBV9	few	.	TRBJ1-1	TGTGCCAGCGGGGGGCTCGACACTGAAGCTTTCTTT	CASGGLDTEAFF
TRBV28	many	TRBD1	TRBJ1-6	TGTGCCAGCACCTTCGGGACAGCCCCCTCACCCCTCCACTTT	CASTFGTAPSPLHF
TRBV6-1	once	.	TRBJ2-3	TGTGCCAGCGGTGATAGTTGGGGCACAGATACGCAGTATTTT	CASGDSWGTDTQYF
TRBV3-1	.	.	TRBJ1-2	TGTGCCAGCAGCCGAATAAACTATGGCTACACCTTC	CASSRINYGYTF
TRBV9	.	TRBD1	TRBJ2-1	TGTGCCAGCAGCGTAGGGGACAGCGTTCCATACAATGAGCAGTTCTTC	CASSVGDSVPYNEQFF
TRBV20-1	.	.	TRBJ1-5	TGCAGTGCTCGCGACGGATTATATAGCAATCAGCCCCAGCATTTT	CSARDGLYSNQPQHF
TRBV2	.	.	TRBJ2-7	TGTGCCAGCCTCCCCTGGGAGGAGACCTACGAGCAGTACTTC	CASLPWEETYEQYF
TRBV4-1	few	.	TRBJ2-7	TGCGCCAGCAGCCTTGGGGACTTGCGACAGGGCGCCTACGAGCAGTACTTC	CASSLGDLRQGAYEQYF
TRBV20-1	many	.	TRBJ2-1	TGCAGTGCTTTCGACGGATTCCGACCCCCGTACAATGAGCAGTTCTTC	CSAFDGFRPPYNEQFF
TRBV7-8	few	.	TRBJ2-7	TGTGCCAGCAGCCGGACAGACCTTAGAGAGCAGTACTTC	CASSRTDLREQYF
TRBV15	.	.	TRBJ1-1	TGTGCCACCAGCAGAGATTGGACTGAAGCTTTCTTT	CATSRDWTEAFF
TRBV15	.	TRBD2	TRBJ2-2	TGTGCCACCAGCAGGGACCTTAGCGGGAGGAGTAGCGGGGAGCTGTTTTTT	CATSRDLSGRSSGELFF
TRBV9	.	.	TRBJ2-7	TGTGCCAGCAGCTGGGTGGCAGCCACGAAAACCTACGAGCAGTACTTC	CASSWVAATKTYEQYF